This TCR delta chain is from a study of gamma-delta chains in newborns, infants, children. Across the whole study: Microbial exposure reportedly drives polyclonal innate γδ T cell expansion after birth.

The CDR3 spans 23 residues. V shed 9 bases, J shed 0 bases, and the junction held 30 bases outside the gene matches. Germline values: CDR1 TSWWSYY, CDR2 QGS. The sample holds a few counts of this clone. TCRdb reanalyzed the reads using CATT. The sample records about 11,000 delta-chain clones, 8.5% to 9% being singletons. Sequencing was done on a sample of blood. The rearrangement links TRDV1 to TRDJ1; 11 bases fit TRDD3. This TCR derives from a child who was a newborn, infant or young child, either healthy, febrile or measles-vaccinated (not recorded which). CDR3 residues: CALASTAVILRWGIRKYTDKLIF. The CDR3 DNA sequence: TGTGCTCTCGCCTCCACGGCCGTCATCCTACGATGGGGGATACGGAAGTACACCGATAAACTCATCTTT.